Following are 9 T cell receptor beta chains from one sample sequenced in a study of blood T cell repertoires in COVID-19. Method: immunoSEQ multiplex PCR; TCRdb's copy keeps in-frame clones and lacks some. There are 150,000 to 200,000 clones in the sample; around 80% occur only once, and about 12% lies in the top ten. The sample comprised PBMCs or T cells enriched from blood (not recorded which). The receptor source for this set is a man in his fifties who had recovered from COVID-19.

The chain couples TRBV6-6 to TRBJ2-1; D possibly corresponds to TRBD2 (6 bases). CDR3 length equals 16 residues. In germline, CDR1 is MNHNY, CDR2 SVGAGI (reference sequence). Trimming removed 6 bases from V and 1 base from J, with 16 bases in between. In DNA, the CDR3 is TGTGCCAGCAGCCCGTTAGCAGGGAGGTCCTACAATGAGCAGTTCTTC. Its protein is CASSPLAGRSYNEQFF.

This chain uses TRBV7-3 with TRBJ2-5, with TRBD2 matching over 8 bases. The CDR3 runs to 15 residues. Germline values: CDR1 SGHTA, CDR2 FQGTGA. Trimming took 5 bases from V and 4 from J; bases not matched to a gene: 9. CDR3 DNA sequence: TGTGCCAGCAGCCCGGCGGGGGGCGGGGTAGAGACCCAGTACTTC. Translation gives CASSPAGGGVETQYF.

Many counts were recorded for this clone. The chain combines TRBV30 with TRBJ2-7; no definite D call. The V and J ends lost 5 bases and 9 bases respectively, with 17 bases between them. CDR3 length: 12 amino acids. The germline V gene encodes CDR1 GTSNPN and CDR2 SVGIG (reference sequence). The chain's CDR3 is CAWGRREVGQYF. The DNA for the CDR3 is TGTGCCTGGGGTCGGAGAGAGGTCGGGCAGTACTTC.

The chain carries TRBV5-1 and TRBJ1-2; TRBD1 matches at 12 bases. The CDR3 contains 15 residues. V trimming: 4 bases; J trimming: 6 bases; junction bases outside the gene matches: 7. The germline V gene encodes CDR1 SGHRS and CDR2 YFSETQ. This CDR3 reads CASSPGQGAIDGYTF. CDR3 DNA sequence: TGCGCCAGCAGCCCGGGACAGGGGGCGATTGATGGCTACACCTTC. The full variable domain, completed using reference TRBV5-1 and TRBJ1-2, is KAGVTQTPRYLIKTRGQQVTLSCSPISGHRSVSWYQQTPGQGLQFLFEYFSETQRNKGNFPGRFSGRQFSNSRSEMNVSTLELGDSALYLCASSPGQGAIDGYTFGSGTRLTVV.

This chain uses TRBV11-2 with TRBJ1-1; D perhaps matches TRBD1 (6 bases). Trimming left V 7 bases short and J 5 bases short, with 23 bases between. The CDR3 extends over 16 amino acids. CDR1 is SGHAT, CDR2 FQNNGV, per germline. The DNA for the CDR3 is TGTGCCAGCATCGGGGGGGCAGCCGTCGGAGTAACTGAAGCTTTCTTT. It translates to CASIGGAAVGVTEAFF.

This clone was counted a few times. The gene calls are TRBV6-6 and TRBJ2-7, with a tentative D call TRBD2 (6 bases). The CDR3 is made up of 19 amino acids. Trimming shortened V by 6 bases and J by 2 bases, and 29 bases separated the two germline ends. The germline V gene has CDR1 MNHNY and CDR2 SVGAGI (reference sequence). The CDR3 loop reads CASSWSVDYPPARPYEQYF. DNA of the CDR3: TGTGCCAGCAGCTGGTCGGTGGACTATCCCCCAGCGCGACCCTACGAGCAGTACTTC.

The chain links TRBV29-1 to TRBJ2-7; 9 nucleotides agree with TRBD1. In germline, CDR1 is SQVTM, CDR2 ANQGSEA. With V trimmed by 1 base and J by 2 bases, 3 bases remained unmatched. The CDR3 has 14 amino acids. The CDR3 nucleotides are TGCAGCGTTGAAGGGACAGGGGACACCTACGAGCAGTACTTC. Its translation is CSVEGTGDTYEQYF.

This chain connects TRBV18 to TRBJ1-1, with D maybe TRBD1 (5 bases). The CDR3 sequence is 15 residues long. With 3 bases removed from V and 3 bases from J, the gap between germline ends came to 14 bases. CDR1 is KGHSH, CDR2 LQKENI, per germline. CDR3 in amino acids: CASSPWGGLDTEAFF. CDR3 bases: TGTGCCAGCTCACCTTGGGGGGGTTTGGACACTGAAGCTTTCTTT.

The chain links TRBV5-4 to TRBJ1-2; D gene uncertain. CDR3 length: 13 amino acids. V was clipped by 0 bases and J by 5 bases, with 8 bases between them. Germline CDR1 and CDR2: SGHNT and YYREEE (reference sequence). The CDR3 DNA follows: TGTGCCAGCAGCTTGGACAGCTTTTATGGCTACACCTTC. Translation gives CASSLDSFYGYTF.